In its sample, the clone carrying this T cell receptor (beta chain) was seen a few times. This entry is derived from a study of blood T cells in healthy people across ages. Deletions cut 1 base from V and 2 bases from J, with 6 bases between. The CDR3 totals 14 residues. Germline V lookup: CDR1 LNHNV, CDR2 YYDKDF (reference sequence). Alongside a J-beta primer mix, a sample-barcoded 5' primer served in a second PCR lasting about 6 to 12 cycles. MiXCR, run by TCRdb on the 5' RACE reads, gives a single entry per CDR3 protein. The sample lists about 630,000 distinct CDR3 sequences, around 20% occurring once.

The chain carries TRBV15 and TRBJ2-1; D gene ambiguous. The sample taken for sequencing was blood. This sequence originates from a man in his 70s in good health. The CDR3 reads CATSRVGAYNEQFF. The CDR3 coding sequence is TGTGCCACCAGCAGAGTGGGCGCCTACAATGAGCAGTTCTTC.